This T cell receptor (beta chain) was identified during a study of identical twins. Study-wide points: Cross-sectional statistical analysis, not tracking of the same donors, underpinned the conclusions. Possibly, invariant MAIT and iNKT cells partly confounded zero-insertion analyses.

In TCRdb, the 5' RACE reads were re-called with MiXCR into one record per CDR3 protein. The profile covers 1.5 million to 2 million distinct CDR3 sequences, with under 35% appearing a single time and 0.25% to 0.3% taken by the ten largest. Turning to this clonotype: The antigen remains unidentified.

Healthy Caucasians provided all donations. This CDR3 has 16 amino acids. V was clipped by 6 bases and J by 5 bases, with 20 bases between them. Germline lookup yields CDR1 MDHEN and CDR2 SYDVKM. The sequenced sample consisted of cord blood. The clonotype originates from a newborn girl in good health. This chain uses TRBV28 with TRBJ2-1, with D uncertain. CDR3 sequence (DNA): TGTGCCAGCAGCCAACCTAGACTCAACAATAACAATGAGCAGTTCTTC. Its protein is CASSQPRLNNNNEQFF.